The table lists the clone carrying this T cell receptor beta chain with a few counts. The antigen is undetermined. Researchers amplified the TCR beta CDR3 regions from RNA transcripts. A first-round RT-PCR of the TCR CDR3 used the HTBI primer set. Using its own MiXCR run on the multiplex PCR reads, TCRdb lists one record per CDR3 protein. This sample yields hundreds of thousands of distinct CDR3 sequences, of which 38% are seen a single time; 8% to 9% belongs to the top ten. The sample is drawn from a study of T cells in Graves' hyperthyroidism and ophthalmopathy. Findings of the study overall: Most thyroid clonotypes expanded above 0.001 appeared in blood too. The model's output predicted ophthalmopathy at a median of about 5.9 months prior to onset.

Patients having uncontrolled infection, another autoimmune disease, pregnancy or lactation were not included. Out of roughly 10 ml of fresh peripheral blood came the PBMCs. CDR1 and CDR2 from the germline V gene are SGHRS and YFSETQ. The V end was cut by 4 bases, the J end by 2 bases, with 15 bases between. The CDR3 spans 15 residues. Sequences were obtained from blood. This clonotype was sampled from a man between 18 and 29 years old with Graves' hyperthyroidism. This chain joins TRBV5-1 and TRBJ1-2; unclear D gene. The DNA of the CDR3 is TGCGCCAGCAGCCCCGTCGGGGAGGGAAACTATGGCTACACCTTC. It codes for CASSPVGEGNYGYTF.